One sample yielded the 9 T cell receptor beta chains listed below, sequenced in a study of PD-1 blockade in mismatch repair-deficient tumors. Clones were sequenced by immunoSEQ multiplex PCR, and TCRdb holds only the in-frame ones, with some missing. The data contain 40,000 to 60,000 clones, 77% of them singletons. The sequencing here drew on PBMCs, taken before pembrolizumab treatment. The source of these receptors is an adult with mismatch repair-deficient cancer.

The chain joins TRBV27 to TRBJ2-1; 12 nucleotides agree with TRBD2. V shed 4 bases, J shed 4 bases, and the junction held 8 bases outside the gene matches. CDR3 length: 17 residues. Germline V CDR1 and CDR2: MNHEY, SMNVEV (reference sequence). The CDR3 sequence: CASSYLWTSGAYNEQFF. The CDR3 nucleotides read TGTGCCAGCAGTTACCTCTGGACTAGCGGGGCTTACAATGAGCAGTTCTTC.

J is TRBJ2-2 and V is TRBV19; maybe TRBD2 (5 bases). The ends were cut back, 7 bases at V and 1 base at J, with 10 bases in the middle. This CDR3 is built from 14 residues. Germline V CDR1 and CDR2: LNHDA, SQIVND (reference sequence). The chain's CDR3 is CASKGALNTGELFF. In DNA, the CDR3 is TGTGCCAGTAAGGGAGCGTTGAACACCGGGGAGCTGTTTTTT. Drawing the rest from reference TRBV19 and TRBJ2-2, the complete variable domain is DGGITQSPKYLFRKEGQNVTLSCEQNLNHDAMYWYRQDPGQGLRLIYYSQIVNDFQKGDIAEGYSVSREKKESFPLTVTSAQKNPTAFYLCASKGALNTGELFFGEGSRLTVL.

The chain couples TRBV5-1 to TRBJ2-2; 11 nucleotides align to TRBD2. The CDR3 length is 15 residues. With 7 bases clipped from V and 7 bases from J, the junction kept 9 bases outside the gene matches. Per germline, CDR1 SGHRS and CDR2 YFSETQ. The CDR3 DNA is TGCGCCAGCTCCACGACTAGCGGGATTCTCGGGGAGCTGTTTTTT. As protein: CASSTTSGILGELFF. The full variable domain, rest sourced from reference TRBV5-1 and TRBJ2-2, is KAGVTQTPRYLIKTRGQQVTLSCSPISGHRSVSWYQQTPGQGLQFLFEYFSETQRNKGNFPGRFSGRQFSNSRSEMNVSTLELGDSALYLCASSTTSGILGELFFGEGSRLTVL.

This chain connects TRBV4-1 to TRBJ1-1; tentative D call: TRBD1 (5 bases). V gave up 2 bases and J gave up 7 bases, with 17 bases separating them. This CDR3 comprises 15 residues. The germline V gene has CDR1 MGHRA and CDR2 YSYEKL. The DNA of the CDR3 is TGCGCCAGCAGCCAACCCCCCCTCAGACAGTTTGAAGCTTTCTTT. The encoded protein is CASSQPPLRQFEAFF.

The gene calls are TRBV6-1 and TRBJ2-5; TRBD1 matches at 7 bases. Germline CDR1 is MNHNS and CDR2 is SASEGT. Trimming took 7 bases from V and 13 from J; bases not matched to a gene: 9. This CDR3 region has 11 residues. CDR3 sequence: CASTPTGSLYF. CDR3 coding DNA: TGTGCCAGCACCCCGACAGGGTCACTGTACTTC.

The CDR3 reads CASSRGVEVSSNQPQHF. The CDR3 coding sequence is TGTGCCAGCAGCCGAGGAGTGGAAGTATCTAGCAATCAGCCCCAGCATTTT. The genes are TRBV7-8 and TRBJ1-5, with D unclear. This CDR3 comprises 17 residues. CDR1 SGHVS and CDR2 FQNEAQ come from the germline V gene. Trimming took off 5 bases at V and 0 bases at J, with 17 bases between the two ends.

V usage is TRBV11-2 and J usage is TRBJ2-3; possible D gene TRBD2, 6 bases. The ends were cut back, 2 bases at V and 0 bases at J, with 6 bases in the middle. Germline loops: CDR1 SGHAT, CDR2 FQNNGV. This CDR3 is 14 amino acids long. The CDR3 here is CASSLSGSTDTQYF. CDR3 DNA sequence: TGTGCCAGCAGCTTAAGCGGGAGCACAGATACGCAGTATTTT.

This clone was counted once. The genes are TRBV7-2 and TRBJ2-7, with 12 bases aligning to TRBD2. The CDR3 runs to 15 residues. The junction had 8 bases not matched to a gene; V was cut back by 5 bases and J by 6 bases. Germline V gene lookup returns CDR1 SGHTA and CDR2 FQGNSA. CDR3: CASSAGLAGFREQYF. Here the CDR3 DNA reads TGTGCCAGCAGCGCCGGACTAGCGGGATTTCGCGAGCAGTACTTC.

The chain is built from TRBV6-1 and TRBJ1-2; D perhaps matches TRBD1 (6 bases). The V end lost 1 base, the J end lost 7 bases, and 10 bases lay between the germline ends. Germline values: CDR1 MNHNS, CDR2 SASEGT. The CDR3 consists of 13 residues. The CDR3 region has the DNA TGTGCCAGCAGTGAAGTGGGGGGCACTGGCTACACCTTC. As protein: CASSEVGGTGYTF.